The T cell receptor (beta chain) under discussion was sequenced for a study of cytomegalovirus exposure and HLA in healthy donors. Study outcomes and limitations: Some highly shared sequence variants likely arose as a pipeline artifact. In a later analysis, HLA-associated beta chains showed higher expansion and lower generation probabilities than comparable chains.

The PCR used 60 Vbeta and 13 Jbeta primers. Generated by immunoSEQ multiplex PCR, the TCRdb table keeps only in-frame clones and is missing some. The sample lists around 70,000 clones; 78% were seen once. Concerning this clone itself: The antigen remains undetermined.

This CDR3 region has 16 residues. Trimming took off 2 bases at V and 0 bases at J, with 12 bases between the two ends. CDR1 and CDR2 (germline): SGHAT, FQNNGV. The chain joins TRBV11-2 to TRBJ2-3; possible D gene TRBD2, 5 bases. The clonotype originates from a woman between 40 and 55 years old in good health and CMV-seropositive. The sample was PBMCs. The CDR3 DNA is TGTGCCAGCAGCTTATTCCGGGATACAAGCACAGATACGCAGTATTTT. This codes for CASSLFRDTSTDTQYF.